Sequencing of this TCR beta chain was carried out in a study of memory CD4+ T cells and cytomegalovirus serostatus. Study outcomes and limitations: Suggested: most of the CMV-linked TCR signature lies in CD4+ memory cells. Each of approximately 69 CMV-associated TCRbeta sequences occurred in one to five individuals.

Single viable CD3+CD4+CD8-CD45RO+ cells were sorted as the memory CD4+ T cells. Clones were sequenced by immunoSEQ multiplex PCR, and TCRdb holds only the in-frame ones, with some missing. The data show 40,000 to 55,000 clones, around 76% seen once. V was cut by 2 bases and J by 3 bases, with 10 bases left in between. Germline CDR1 reads MNHEY; CDR2 reads SVGAGI. The CDR3 sequence is 15 residues long. Details on this clone: Antigen specificity is unknown.

The specimen sequenced was memory CD4+ T cells from blood. The rearrangement links TRBV6-5 to TRBJ2-2; D may match TRBD1 or TRBD2 (6 bases each). The origin of this receptor is an adult in good health and CMV-seropositive. The CDR3 sequence is CASSYGGRDTGELFF. CDR3 in DNA: TGTGCCAGCAGTTACGGGGGGCGCGACACCGGGGAGCTGTTTTTT.